These T cell receptor beta chains were read from a single sample in a study of T cells expressing NK-cell markers. TCRdb processed the 5' RACE reads again and assigns one entry to each CDR3 protein, with no DNA. This repertoire includes 120,000 to 150,000 distinct CDR3 sequences. The sample consisted of blood T cells: a sorted CD56 or NKG2C T cell subset, CD4+ or CD8+ T cells, or bulk PBMC T cells (not recorded which). The source of these receptors is a young man in good health. Each CDR3 is given with its conserved first and last residue.

TRBJ2-1 | TRBV9 | CASSGDPGAVFF
TRBJ2-3 | TRBV4-1 | CASSPVSWSESDTQYF
TRBJ2-1 | TRBV4-3 | CASSQGLTGGVDEQFF
TRBJ2-7 | TRBV5-6 | CASSPRSGGIYEQYF
TRBJ2-1 | TRBV29-1 | CSVPLENSYNEQFF
TRBJ1-4 | TRBV12-3/TRBV12-4 | CAVRGGDSEKLFF
TRBJ2-3 | TRBV20-1 | CSALWTSGRPSTDTQYF
TRBJ2-7 | TRBV5-6 | CASSLAGADEQYF
TRBJ2-3 | TRBV9 | CASSVGQASSTDTQYF
TRBJ2-2 | TRBV5-1 | CASSLGTSGIGGELFF
TRBJ2-5 | TRBV7-9 | CASSLAVGRETQYF
TRBJ2-2 | TRBV7-9 | CASSLDRREISGELFF
TRBJ1-4 | TRBV18 | CASHGTGGEKLFF
TRBJ2-3 | TRBV15 | CATSRVSGGSTDTQYF
TRBJ1-1 | TRBV6-1 | CASRSPENTEAFF
TRBJ1-2 | TRBV25-1 | CASHEPGINYGYTF
TRBJ1-3 | TRBV10-3 | CAISPGQGYTIYF
TRBJ2-2 | TRBV29-1 | CSVTSGKNGELFF